Listed below are T cell receptor beta chains from one sample, sequenced in a study of cytomegalovirus exposure and HLA in healthy donors. Assay: immunoSEQ multiplex PCR; the TCRdb copy retains only in-frame clones and omits some. The sample holds around 190,000 clones, 79% seen once. The sequenced sample consisted of PBMCs. All receptors come from a woman aged 45-59 years in good health and CMV-seronegative. Both conserved end residues are part of each CDR3. A D gene is named only where the DNA matches it firmly. Clone size is given for some rows only: seen once, a few or many times, or a class if the clone is expanded.

D gene,V gene,J gene,clone size,CDR3 DNA,CDR3 protein
TRBD2,TRBV7-2,TRBJ2-3,-,TGTGCCAGCAGCCGACGGGGGGGGCAAAGTACGCAGTATTTT,CASSRRGGQSTQYF
-,TRBV27,TRBJ1-4,-,TGTGCCAGCAGTTTAAGGGGCAGCCCTGCCGGAAATGAAAAACTGTTTTTT,CASSLRGSPAGNEKLFF
TRBD2,TRBV7-6,TRBJ2-7,-,TGTGCCAGCAGCTTGGGCGGGGGAGGCGGGGAAAATCTCTACGAGCAGTACTTC,CASSLGGGGGENLYEQYF
-,TRBV9,TRBJ1-1,-,TGTGCCAGCAGCGTCAGGGTGGTGAACACTGAAGCTTTCTTT,CASSVRVVNTEAFF
-,TRBV7-3,TRBJ1-1,-,TGTGCCAGCAGCTTAGGGAGTAAGAACACTGAAGCTTTCTTT,CASSLGSKNTEAFF
-,TRBV4-3,TRBJ1-1,few,TGCGCCAGCAGCCAAGATAGGAGACAGATAAGAACTGAAGCTTTCTTT,CASSQDRRQIRTEAFF
TRBD1,TRBV5-1,TRBJ1-2,-,TGCGCCAGCAGCTCAAGACAGGGTCTCTATGGCTACACCTTC,CASSSRQGLYGYTF
TRBD1,TRBV19,TRBJ2-7,-,TGTGCCAGTAGTATAAGGGGGGTCCGAGACAGGGGCGCCGAGCAGTACTTC,CASSIRGVRDRGAEQYF
-,TRBV7-9,TRBJ2-3,-,TGTGCCAGCAGCTGGGGATTCGGGGAATCCGATACGCAGTATTTT,CASSWGFGESDTQYF
TRBD1,TRBV4-1,TRBJ2-7,-,TGCGCCAGCAGCCAAGTCCAGGGACAGGGCTACGAGCAGTACTTC,CASSQVQGQGYEQYF
TRBD1,TRBV7-9,TRBJ2-7,-,TGTGCCAGCAGCAAACAGGGGCCCCCGAACGAGCAGTACTTC,CASSKQGPPNEQYF
-,TRBV19,TRBJ1-6,-,TGTGCCAGTAATCAACAAGATAATTCACCCCTCCACTTT,CASNQQDNSPLHF
-,TRBV7-2,TRBJ2-6,-,TGTGCCAGCAGCACCGGCGGGGCTGGGGCCAACGTCCTGACTTTC,CASSTGGAGANVLTF
TRBD2,TRBV2,TRBJ2-5,-,TGTGCCACCAGTGGCGGGGGCCAAGAGACCCAGTACTTC,CATSGGGQETQYF
TRBD2,TRBV9,TRBJ2-2,once,TGTGCCAGCAGCGTCGGGGGAGGGCCGACCGGGGAGCTGTTTTTT,CASSVGGGPTGELFF
-,TRBV9,TRBJ2-3,once,TGTGCCAGCAGCGTAGGGAGCTCCGGCGGCACAGATACGCAGTATTTT,CASSVGSSGGTDTQYF
-,TRBV9,TRBJ2-7,-,TGTGCCAGCAGCACAGGGGGGGTAGGTATGGACGAGCAGTACTTC,CASSTGGVGMDEQYF
TRBD2,TRBV5-4,TRBJ2-1,-,TGTGCCAGCAGCTTAGGTAGCGGGGGGGCTAGTGAGCAGTTCTTC,CASSLGSGGASEQFF
TRBD2,TRBV7-6,TRBJ2-5,-,TGTGCCAGCAGCTTAGGAGTAGCGGGAGGGCCCTCGGAGACCCAGTACTTC,CASSLGVAGGPSETQYF
TRBD2,TRBV10-3,TRBJ2-3,-,TGTGCCATCAGTCCCGGACTAGCGGGGGGTAACACAGATACGCAGTATTTT,CAISPGLAGGNTDTQYF
-,TRBV9,TRBJ1-2,-,TGTGCCAGCAGCGCGATCTTGGGGGGGTTATCATATGGCTACACCTTC,CASSAILGGLSYGYTF
-,TRBV2,TRBJ2-7,-,TGTGCCAGCAGTGACGTAGGAAACTACGAGCAGTACTTC,CASSDVGNYEQYF
-,TRBV28,TRBJ2-2,-,TGTGCCAGCAGTTCCCCAGGGGTACGGGCCGGGGAGCTGTTTTTT,CASSSPGVRAGELFF
-,TRBV19,TRBJ1-1,-,TGTGCCACCAACGGGCAGGGGCGAAGTGAAGCTTTCTTT,CATNGQGRSEAFF
TRBD2,TRBV6-1,TRBJ2-7,-,TGTGCCAGCAGTGAAAGCGGGAGGTGGAAGCAGTACTTC,CASSESGRWKQYF
TRBD1,TRBV9,TRBJ2-7,-,TGTGCCAGCAGCGTAGCGAGGGGGCTCGGCGAGCAGTACTTC,CASSVARGLGEQYF
-,TRBV19,TRBJ2-5,-,TGTGCCAGTAGTGCACAGCATACCAGCCAAGAGACCCAGTACTTC,CASSAQHTSQETQYF
TRBD2,TRBV9,TRBJ2-3,-,TGTGCCAGCAGCTTGGGACTAGCGGCTCGGGATACGCAGTATTTT,CASSLGLAARDTQYF
TRBD1,TRBV27,TRBJ1-2,few,TGTGCCAGCAGTTCAGGACAGGGGGCAGACACCTTC,CASSSGQGADTF
-,TRBV4-3,TRBJ1-6,-,TGCGCCAGCAGCCAAGATAAGGAGCTCTATAATTCACCCCTCCACTTT,CASSQDKELYNSPLHF